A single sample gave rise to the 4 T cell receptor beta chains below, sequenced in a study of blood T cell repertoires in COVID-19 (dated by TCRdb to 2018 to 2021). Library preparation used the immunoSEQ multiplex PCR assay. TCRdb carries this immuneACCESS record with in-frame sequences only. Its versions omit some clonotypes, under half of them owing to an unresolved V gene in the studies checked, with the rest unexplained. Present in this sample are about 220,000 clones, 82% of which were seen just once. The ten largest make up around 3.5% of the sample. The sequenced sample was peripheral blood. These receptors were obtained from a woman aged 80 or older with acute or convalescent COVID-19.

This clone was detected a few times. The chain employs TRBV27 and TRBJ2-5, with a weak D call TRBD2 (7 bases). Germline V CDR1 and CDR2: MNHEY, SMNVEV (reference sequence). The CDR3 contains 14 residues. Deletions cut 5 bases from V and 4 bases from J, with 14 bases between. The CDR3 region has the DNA TGTGCCAGCAGTATTCAGGGGAGGGGAGAGACCCAGTACTTC. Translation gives CASSIQGRGETQYF.

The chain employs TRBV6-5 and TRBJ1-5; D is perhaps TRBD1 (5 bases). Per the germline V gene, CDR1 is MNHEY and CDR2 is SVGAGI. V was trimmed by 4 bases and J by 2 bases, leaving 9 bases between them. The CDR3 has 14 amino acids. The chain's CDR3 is CASSSGLGNQPQHF. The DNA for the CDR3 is TGTGCCAGCAGTTCAGGGCTCGGCAATCAGCCCCAGCATTTT.

The CDR3 sequence: CATSEFQGAHSNQPQHF. The DNA of the CDR3 is TGTGCCACCAGTGAGTTTCAGGGGGCCCATAGCAATCAGCCCCAGCATTTT. The J gene is TRBJ1-5, the V gene TRBV24-1; TRBD1 agrees at 8 bases. The V segment lost 4 bases and the J segment 0 bases; nucleotides outside the gene matches: 7. The CDR3 runs to 17 residues. Germline CDR1 KGHDR, CDR2 SFDVKD.

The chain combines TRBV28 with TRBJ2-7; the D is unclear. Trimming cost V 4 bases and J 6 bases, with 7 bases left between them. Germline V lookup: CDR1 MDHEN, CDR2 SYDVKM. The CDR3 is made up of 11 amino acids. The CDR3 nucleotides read TGTGCCAGCAGTTCCCCTCGCGAGCAGTACTTC. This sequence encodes CASSSPREQYF.